Detailed here is one T cell receptor (beta chain). Other DNA sequences within the sample encode an identical CDR3. This record comes from a study of blood T cell repertoires in COVID-19. As originally analysed: Estimated nucleated cell counts came from reference gene primer amplification. Method: immunoSEQ multiplex PCR; TCRdb's copy keeps in-frame clones and lacks some. The V and J calls and clone size come from that table; D and trimming were worked out from the DNA. The table lists 300,000 to 400,000 clones, 80% to 90% of them singletons, with roughly 6.6% in the top ten. This clonotype was obtained from a woman aged 60-75 years with COVID-19, enrolled during active disease. The material sequenced was peripheral blood.

Written as DNA, the CDR3 is TGTGCCAGCAGCGTTGACTCGAACACCGGGGAGCTGTTTTTT. It translates to CASSVDSNTGELFF. The gene calls are TRBV9 and TRBJ2-2; D is undetermined. CDR3 length: 14 residues. Trimming took 2 bases from V and 0 from J, leaving 5 bases between them. Germline assignment: CDR1 SGDLS and CDR2 YYNGEE.